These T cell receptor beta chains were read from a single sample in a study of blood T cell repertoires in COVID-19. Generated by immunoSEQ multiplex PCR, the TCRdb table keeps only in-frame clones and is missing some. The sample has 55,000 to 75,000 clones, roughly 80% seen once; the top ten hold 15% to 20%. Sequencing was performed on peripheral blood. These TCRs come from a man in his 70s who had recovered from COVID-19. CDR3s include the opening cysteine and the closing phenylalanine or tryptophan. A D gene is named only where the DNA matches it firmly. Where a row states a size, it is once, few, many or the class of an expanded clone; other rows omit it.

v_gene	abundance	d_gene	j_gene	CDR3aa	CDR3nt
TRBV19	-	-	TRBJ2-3	CASRDVWGRADTQYF	TGTGCCAGTAGGGACGTATGGGGGCGCGCAGATACGCAGTATTTT
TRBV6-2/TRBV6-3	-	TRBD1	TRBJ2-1	CASSYRDRRSYNEQFF	TGTGCCAGCAGTTACCGGGACAGACGCTCCTACAATGAGCAGTTCTTC
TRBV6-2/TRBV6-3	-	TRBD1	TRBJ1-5	CASSYSRQGNYQPQHF	TGTGCCAGCAGTTACTCGAGACAGGGTAATTATCAGCCCCAGCATTTT
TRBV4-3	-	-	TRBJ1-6	CASSQDRYNSPLHF	TGCGCCAGCAGCCAAGATCGGTATAATTCACCCCTCCACTTT
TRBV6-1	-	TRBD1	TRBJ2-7	CASSDAGQGIYEQYF	TGTGCCAGCAGTGACGCGGGACAGGGGATCTACGAGCAGTACTTC
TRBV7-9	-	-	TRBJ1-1	CASSRDTITTGAFF	TGTGCCAGCAGCCGGGACACCATTACTACGGGCGCTTTCTTT
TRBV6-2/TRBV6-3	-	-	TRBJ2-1	CASSPGLGGNEQFF	TGTGCCAGCAGCCCCGGGTTGGGGGGCAATGAGCAGTTCTTC
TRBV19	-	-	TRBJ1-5	CASSIRGSNQPQHF	TGTGCCAGTAGTATTAGGGGAAGCAATCAGCCCCAGCATTTT
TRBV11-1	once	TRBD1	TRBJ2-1	CASSSRWGQGYNEQFF	TGTGCCAGCAGCTCCAGGTGGGGACAGGGCTACAATGAGCAGTTCTTC
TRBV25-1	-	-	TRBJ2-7	CASSARSGGRRSYEQYF	TGTGCCAGCAGTGCCCGCTCCGGAGGACGTCGCTCCTACGAGCAGTACTTC
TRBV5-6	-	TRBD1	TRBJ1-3	CASSDEQTGAFGNTIYF	TGTGCCAGCAGCGATGAACAGACAGGGGCCTTTGGAAACACCATATATTTT
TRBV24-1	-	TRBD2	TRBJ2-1	CATGGRAAEQFF	TGTGCCACCGGGGGGAGGGCTGCTGAGCAGTTCTTC
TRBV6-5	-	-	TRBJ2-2	CASSYSVVGTGELFF	TGTGCCAGCAGTTACTCGGTAGTTGGCACCGGGGAGCTGTTTTTT
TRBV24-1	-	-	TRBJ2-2	CATSVGANTGELFF	TGTGCCACCAGTGTGGGAGCTAACACCGGGGAGCTGTTTTTT
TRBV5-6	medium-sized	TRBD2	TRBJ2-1	CASSFGTSNEQFF	TGTGCCAGCAGCTTCGGGACTAGCAATGAGCAGTTCTTC
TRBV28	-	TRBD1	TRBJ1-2	CASSPTGAINYGYTF	TGTGCCAGCAGCCCTACAGGGGCGATAAACTATGGCTACACCTTC
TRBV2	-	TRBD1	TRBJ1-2	CASSESTTGAYLTYGYTF	TGTGCCAGCAGTGAGAGTACGACAGGGGCCTACCTCACCTATGGCTACACCTTC
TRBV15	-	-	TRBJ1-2	CATSRGGEGYGYTF	TGTGCCACCAGCAGAGGAGGGGAGGGGTATGGCTACACCTTC
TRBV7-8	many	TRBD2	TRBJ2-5	CASSLFGRGGEKTQYF	TGTGCCAGCAGCTTATTTGGGCGGGGGGGCGAGAAGACCCAGTACTTC
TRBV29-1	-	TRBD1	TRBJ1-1	CSVAHGQGHTEAFF	TGCAGCGTTGCCCACGGACAGGGCCACACTGAAGCTTTCTTT
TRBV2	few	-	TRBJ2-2	CASSDRTGELFF	TGTGCCAGCAGTGACAGGACCGGGGAGCTGTTTTTT
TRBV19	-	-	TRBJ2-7	CASSIASSYEQYF	TGTGCCAGTAGTATAGCCAGCTCCTACGAGCAGTACTTC
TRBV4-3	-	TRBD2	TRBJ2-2	CASSQERGTSGRVGELFF	TGCGCCAGCAGCCAAGAGAGAGGGACTAGCGGGAGAGTCGGGGAGCTGTTTTTT
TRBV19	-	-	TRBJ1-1	CASSTQGWTEAFF	TGTGCCAGTAGTACGCAGGGGTGGACTGAAGCTTTCTTT
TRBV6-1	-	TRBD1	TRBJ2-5	CASSERGGYQETQYF	TGTGCCAGCAGTGAGAGAGGGGGCTACCAAGAGACCCAGTACTTC
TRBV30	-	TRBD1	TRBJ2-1	CAWRADRVGSYNEQFF	TGTGCCTGGAGAGCCGACAGGGTAGGGTCCTACAATGAGCAGTTCTTC
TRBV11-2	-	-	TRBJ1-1	CASSATRGQAFF	TGTGCCAGCAGCGCCACGCGGGGGCAAGCTTTCTTT
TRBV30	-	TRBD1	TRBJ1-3	CAWSFGTGRPGNTIYF	TGTGCCTGGAGTTTCGGGACAGGCCGCCCTGGAAACACCATATATTTT
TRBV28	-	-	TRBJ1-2	CASRDSYGYTF	TGTGCCAGCAGAGACAGCTATGGCTACACCTTC
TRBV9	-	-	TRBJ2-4	CASSARYF	TGTGCCAGCAGCGCCCGTTACTTC
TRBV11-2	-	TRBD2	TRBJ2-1	CASSSGRGWSYNEQFF	TGTGCCAGCAGCAGCGGGAGGGGGTGGTCCTACAATGAGCAGTTCTTC
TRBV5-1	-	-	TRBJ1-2	CASSLGAAGGYTF	TGCGCCAGCAGCTTGGGGGCAGCCGGTGGCTACACCTTC
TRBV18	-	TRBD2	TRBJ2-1	CASSPGTSGKYNEQFF	TGTGCCAGCTCACCAGGGACTAGCGGGAAATACAATGAGCAGTTCTTC
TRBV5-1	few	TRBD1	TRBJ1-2	CASSWDSNNYGYTF	TGCGCCAGCAGCTGGGACAGTAATAACTATGGCTACACCTTC
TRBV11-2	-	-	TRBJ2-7	CASSLDRRVEQYF	TGTGCCAGCAGCTTAGATCGGCGGGTGGAGCAGTACTTC
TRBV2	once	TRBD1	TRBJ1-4	CASSRDRGRPNEKLFF	TGTGCCAGCAGTAGGGACAGGGGGCGGCCTAATGAAAAACTGTTTTTT
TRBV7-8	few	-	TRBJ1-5	CASSLGQLNQPQHF	TGTGCCAGCAGCTTAGGACAGTTAAATCAGCCCCAGCATTTT
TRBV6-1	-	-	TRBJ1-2	CASSELTSGYTF	TGTGCCAGCAGTGAACTGACTAGTGGCTACACCTTC
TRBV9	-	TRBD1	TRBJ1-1	CASSGQGAGTEAFF	TGTGCCAGCAGCGGGCAGGGGGCGGGGACTGAAGCTTTCTTT
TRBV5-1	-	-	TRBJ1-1	CASSLEGVRNTEAFF	TGCGCCAGCAGCTTGGAAGGGGTTAGGAACACTGAAGCTTTCTTT
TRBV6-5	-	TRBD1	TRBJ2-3	CASRRTGTTDTQYF	TGTGCCAGCAGGAGGACAGGGACGACAGATACGCAGTATTTT
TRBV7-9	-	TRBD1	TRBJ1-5	CASSRTGIGQPQHF	TGTGCCAGCAGCCGGACAGGGATTGGGCAGCCCCAGCATTTT
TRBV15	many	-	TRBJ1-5	CATSPGSQRNQPQHF	TGTGCCACCTCTCCGGGTTCTCAACGCAATCAGCCCCAGCATTTT
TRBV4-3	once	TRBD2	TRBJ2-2	CASSQVSGGVDGELFF	TGCGCCAGCAGCCAAGTTAGCGGGGGGGTTGACGGGGAGCTGTTTTTT
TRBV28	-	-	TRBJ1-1	CASRGGALNTEAFF	TGTGCCAGCAGGGGAGGAGCTTTGAACACTGAAGCTTTCTTT
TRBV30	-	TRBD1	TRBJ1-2	CAGRDRGTYGYTF	TGTGCCGGCCGGGACAGGGGGACCTATGGCTACACCTTC
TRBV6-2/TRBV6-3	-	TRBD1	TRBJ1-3	CASSYLPGQGAIESSGNTIYF	TGTGCCAGCAGTTACCTACCGGGACAGGGCGCCATTGAGAGCTCTGGAAACACCATATATTTT
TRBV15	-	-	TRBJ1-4	CATSRDLEGATTNEKLFF	TGTGCCACCAGCAGAGATTTGGAGGGAGCCACAACTAATGAAAAACTGTTTTTT
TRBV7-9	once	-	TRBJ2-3	CASSLGRAGLNTDTQYF	TGTGCCAGCAGCTTAGGGAGGGCGGGCCTAAACACAGATACGCAGTATTTT
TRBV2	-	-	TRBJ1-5	CASSVLRGSNQPQHF	TGTGCCAGCAGTGTGCTCAGGGGTAGCAATCAGCCCCAGCATTTT
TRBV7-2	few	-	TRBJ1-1	CASSLVGNGDTEAFF	TGTGCCAGCAGCTTAGTTGGCAACGGGGACACTGAAGCTTTCTTT
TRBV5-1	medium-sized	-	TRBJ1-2	CASSLDPQPYGYTF	TGCGCCAGCAGCTTGGACCCACAGCCCTATGGCTACACCTTC
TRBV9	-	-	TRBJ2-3	CASSGRTDRDTQYF	TGTGCCAGCAGTGGACGGACTGACCGAGATACGCAGTATTTT
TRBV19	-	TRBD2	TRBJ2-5	CASSRTSGLQETQYF	TGTGCCAGTAGCCGGACTAGCGGACTTCAAGAGACCCAGTACTTC